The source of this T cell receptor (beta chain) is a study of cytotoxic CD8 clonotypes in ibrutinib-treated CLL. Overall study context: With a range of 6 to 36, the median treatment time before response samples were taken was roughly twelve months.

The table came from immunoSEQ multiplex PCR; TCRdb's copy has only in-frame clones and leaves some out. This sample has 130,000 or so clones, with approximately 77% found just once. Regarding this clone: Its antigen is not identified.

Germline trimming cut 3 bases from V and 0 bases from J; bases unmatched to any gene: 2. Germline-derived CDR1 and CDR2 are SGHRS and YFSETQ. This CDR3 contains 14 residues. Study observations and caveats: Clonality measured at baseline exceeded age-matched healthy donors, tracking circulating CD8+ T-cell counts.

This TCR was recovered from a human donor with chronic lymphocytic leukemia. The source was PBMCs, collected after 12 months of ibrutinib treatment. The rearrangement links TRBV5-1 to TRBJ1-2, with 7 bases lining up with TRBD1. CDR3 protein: CASSYTGANYGYTF. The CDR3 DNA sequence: TGCGCCAGCAGCTACACAGGGGCTAACTATGGCTACACCTTC.